A selection of T cell receptor beta chains follows, all from one sample in a study of T cell changes during pregnancy in multiple sclerosis. Repertoires were generated with immunoSEQ multiplex PCR, while TCRdb's copy carries only in-frame clones and drops some. Seen here are about 100,000 clones, around 92% observed once, and the top ten hold around 3.1%. The starting material was peripheral blood, obtained in the second trimester of pregnancy. The receptors come from a female donor with multiple sclerosis, enrolled in a pregnancy study. Both conserved end residues are part of each CDR3. The D gene is left open where the match is weak. Only part of the rows carry a size: once, few, many, or a class if the clone is expanded.

len	j_gene	abundance	v_gene	d_gene	CDR3aa	CDR3nt
15	TRBJ1-1	-	TRBV10-3	TRBD1	CAIRETGGGSAEAFF	TGTGCCATCAGGGAGACAGGGGGGGGATCGGCTGAAGCTTTCTTT
11	TRBJ2-7	-	TRBV29-1	TRBD1	CSGGTGYEQYF	TGCAGCGGGGGGACAGGTTACGAGCAGTACTTC
14	TRBJ2-7	-	TRBV5-4	TRBD2	CASSSSSGSNEQYF	TGTGCCAGCAGCTCCTCTAGCGGGAGCAACGAGCAGTACTTC
11	TRBJ1-1	-	TRBV6-5	-	CASSNRLVAFF	TGTGCCAGCAGTAACCGGTTGGTAGCTTTCTTT
15	TRBJ1-2	few	TRBV5-1	TRBD1	CASSEAGTGDGGYTF	TGCGCCAGCAGCGAGGCCGGGACAGGGGATGGAGGCTACACCTTC
15	TRBJ2-7	-	TRBV2	TRBD2	CARGGLAGVYGEQYF	TGTGCCAGAGGGGGACTAGCGGGAGTATACGGCGAGCAGTACTTC
15	TRBJ2-7	once	TRBV28	TRBD2	CASSRLAGGSYEQYF	TGTGCCAGCAGTCGACTAGCGGGAGGTTCCTACGAGCAGTACTTC
13	TRBJ2-2	-	TRBV10-3	-	CATQVVDTGELFF	TGTGCCACACAGGTGGTGGACACCGGGGAGCTGTTTTTT
15	TRBJ2-6	-	TRBV5-4	-	CASSLSGSGANVLTF	TGTGCCAGCAGCTTGTCGGGCTCTGGGGCCAACGTCCTGACTTTC
16	TRBJ2-1	-	TRBV6-5	-	CASSYSRAGIYNEQFF	TGTGCCAGCAGTTACTCGAGGGCGGGAATCTACAATGAGCAGTTCTTC
17	TRBJ1-2	once	TRBV5-1	TRBD1	CASSLARSGGRNYGYTF	TGCGCCAGCAGCTTGGCCAGGTCAGGGGGCCGAAACTATGGCTACACCTTC
14	TRBJ2-1	-	TRBV27	-	CASQRGSSYNEQFF	TGTGCCAGCCAGAGGGGGAGCTCCTACAATGAGCAGTTCTTC
15	TRBJ1-3	-	TRBV7-8	TRBD1	CASSSGGMPGNTIYF	TGTGCCAGCAGCTCAGGGGGCATGCCTGGAAACACCATATATTTT
16	TRBJ2-2	-	TRBV5-6	TRBD2	CASSLEGGVLPGELFF	TGTGCCAGCAGCTTGGAGGGAGGGGTTTTGCCCGGGGAGCTGTTTTTT
14	TRBJ2-1	-	TRBV5-6	-	CASSPGYSYNEQFF	TGTGCCAGCAGCCCCGGGTACTCCTACAATGAGCAGTTCTTC
14	TRBJ2-7	-	TRBV6-5	TRBD2	CASSRTSGSYEQYF	TGTGCCAGCAGCCGGACTAGCGGGAGCTACGAGCAGTACTTC
13	TRBJ2-7	once	TRBV6-4	TRBD1	CASRTGAAYEQYF	TGTGCCAGCAGGACAGGGGCCGCCTACGAGCAGTACTTC
13	TRBJ1-2	once	TRBV27	-	CASSFQGNYGYTF	TGTGCCAGCAGTTTTCAGGGTAACTATGGCTACACCTTC
9	TRBJ1-2	few	TRBV15	-	CATSGCHTF	TGTGCCACCAGCGGCTGTCACACCTTC
15	TRBJ2-2	-	TRBV5-1	TRBD1	CASSLQGENTGELFF	TGCGCCAGCAGCTTACAGGGGGAGAACACCGGGGAGCTGTTTTTT
15	TRBJ1-1	once	TRBV28	-	CASSLLRRTQTEAFF	TGTGCCAGCAGTTTACTCCGACGAACACAGACTGAAGCTTTCTTT
14	TRBJ2-7	-	TRBV6-1	-	CASSEAASSYEQYF	TGTGCCAGCAGTGAAGCGGCCAGCTCCTACGAGCAGTACTTC
14	TRBJ2-7	-	TRBV7-2	TRBD2	CASSRTSGSYEQYF	TGTGCCAGCAGCAGGACTAGCGGGAGCTACGAGCAGTACTTC
13	TRBJ2-3	-	TRBV28	-	CASRDTNTDTQYF	TGTGCCAGCAGGGATACTAACACAGATACGCAGTATTTT
15	TRBJ2-2	-	TRBV19	TRBD2	CASSRGGRNTGELFF	TGTGCCAGTAGTAGGGGCGGGAGGAACACCGGGGAGCTGTTTTTT
13	TRBJ2-7	-	TRBV7-3	-	CASSPGSLIEQYF	TGTGCCAGCAGCCCCGGGTCCCTAATTGAGCAGTACTTC
14	TRBJ2-7	-	TRBV4-1	TRBD1	CASSLGQDRYEQYF	TGCGCCAGCAGCCTCGGACAGGATCGCTACGAGCAGTACTTC
21	TRBJ1-2	-	TRBV18	TRBD1	CASSPKGTGVKGPPSNYGYTF	TGTGCCAGCTCACCGAAGGGGACAGGGGTAAAGGGCCCGCCGTCCAACTATGGCTACACCTTC
11	TRBJ2-5	-	TRBV14	-	CASSQAKTQYF	TGTGCCAGCAGCCAAGCAAAGACCCAGTACTTC
19	TRBJ2-1	-	TRBV7-2	-	CASSLRTIAASPPYNEQFF	TGTGCCAGCAGCTTAAGGACAATAGCGGCAAGTCCGCCGTACAATGAGCAGTTCTTC
15	TRBJ1-1	once	TRBV9	TRBD1	CASSIGTGLNTEAFF	TGTGCCAGCAGCATCGGGACAGGGTTGAACACTGAAGCTTTCTTT
17	TRBJ2-5	-	TRBV7-9	TRBD1	CASPPGADRGLQETQYF	TGTGCCAGCCCCCCGGGCGCGGACAGGGGCCTACAAGAGACCCAGTACTTC
15	TRBJ1-1	-	TRBV28	-	CASSLGGALGTEAFF	TGTGCCAGCAGCCTTGGGGGCGCTCTGGGGACTGAAGCTTTCTTT
14	TRBJ1-1	few	TRBV5-6	TRBD1	CASSEGQSRGEAFF	TGTGCCAGCAGCGAGGGACAGTCCAGGGGTGAAGCTTTCTTT
15	TRBJ2-2	-	TRBV27	TRBD1	CASSLGTGGTGELFF	TGTGCCAGCAGTTTAGGGACAGGGGGCACCGGGGAGCTGTTTTTT
16	TRBJ1-2	-	TRBV19	TRBD1	CASSIRRTGQGYGYTF	TGTGCCAGTAGTATACGCCGGACAGGCCAAGGCTATGGCTACACCTTC
18	TRBJ1-1	-	TRBV28	-	CASSSRNPGREFNTEAFF	TGTGCCAGCAGTTCCAGAAACCCTGGACGGGAATTTAACACTGAAGCTTTCTTT
18	TRBJ2-7	once	TRBV19	TRBD2	CASSPLGTSGVMAYEQYF	TGTGCCAGTAGTCCCCTGGGGACTAGCGGGGTAATGGCCTACGAGCAGTACTTC
16	TRBJ2-2	-	TRBV5-1	TRBD1	CASSLLRTGNTGELFF	TGCGCCAGCAGCCTCCTCCGGACAGGGAACACCGGGGAGCTGTTTTTT
20	TRBJ2-1	-	TRBV15	TRBD2	CATSRDSALAGGPENNEQFF	TGTGCCACCAGCAGAGATTCGGCACTAGCGGGAGGGCCGGAGAACAATGAGCAGTTCTTC
15	TRBJ2-7	-	TRBV7-2	TRBD2	CASGLGAGGPYEQYF	TGTGCCAGCGGCCTGGGAGCGGGAGGGCCCTACGAGCAGTACTTC
16	TRBJ1-5	-	TRBV28	TRBD1	CASSFSDRSKEQPQHF	TGTGCCAGCAGTTTCTCGGACAGGAGTAAGGAACAGCCCCAGCATTTT
15	TRBJ1-5	-	TRBV28	TRBD1	CASIGDRGLDQPQHF	TGTGCCAGCATTGGGGACAGGGGGCTCGATCAGCCCCAGCATTTT
15	TRBJ1-1	-	TRBV6-4	TRBD1	CARGDRGPGSTEAFF	TGTGCGCGGGGGGACAGGGGGCCTGGGTCCACTGAAGCTTTCTTT
15	TRBJ2-1	-	TRBV4-1	TRBD2	CASSQGGGRGHEQFF	TGCGCCAGCAGCCAAGGGGGCGGGAGAGGGCATGAGCAGTTCTTC
14	TRBJ1-1	-	TRBV19	TRBD1	CASSKGQPHTEAFF	TGTGCCAGTAGTAAGGGACAGCCGCACACTGAAGCTTTCTTT
11	TRBJ1-1	-	TRBV29-1	-	CSAGGVTEAFF	TGCAGCGCGGGGGGGGTCACTGAAGCTTTCTTT
14	TRBJ2-7	once	TRBV6-6	-	CASSKGTSGPRQYF	TGTGCCAGCAGCAAGGGTACGAGCGGGCCGCGGCAGTACTTC
15	TRBJ1-2	few	TRBV19	TRBD1	CASSIPGQANYGYTF	TGTGCCAGTAGTATCCCGGGACAGGCTAACTATGGCTACACCTTC
15	TRBJ1-1	-	TRBV6-6	-	CASSYPEQGSTEAFF	TGTGCCAGCAGTTACCCGGAACAGGGAAGTACTGAAGCTTTCTTT
19	TRBJ1-3	once	TRBV7-9	-	CASSLILGPQGYSGNTIYF	TGTGCCAGCAGCCTTATTCTTGGACCCCAGGGATACTCTGGAAACACCATATATTTT
15	TRBJ2-7	-	TRBV11-2	-	CASSLERVTHYEQYF	TGTGCCAGCAGCTTGGAGCGGGTGACCCACTACGAGCAGTACTTC
15	TRBJ2-2	once	TRBV4-1	TRBD2	CASSLGLAGPGELFF	TGCGCCAGCAGCCTCGGACTAGCGGGACCCGGGGAGCTGTTTTTT